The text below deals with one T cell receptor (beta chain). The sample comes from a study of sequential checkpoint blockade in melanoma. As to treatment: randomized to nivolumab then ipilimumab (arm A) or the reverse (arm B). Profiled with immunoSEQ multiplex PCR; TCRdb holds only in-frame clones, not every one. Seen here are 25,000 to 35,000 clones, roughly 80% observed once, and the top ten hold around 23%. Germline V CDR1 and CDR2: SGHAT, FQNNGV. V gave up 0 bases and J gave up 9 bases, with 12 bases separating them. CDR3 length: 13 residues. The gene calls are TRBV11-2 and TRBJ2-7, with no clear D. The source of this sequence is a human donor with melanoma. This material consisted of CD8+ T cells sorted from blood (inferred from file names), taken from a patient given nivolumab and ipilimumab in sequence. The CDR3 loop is CASSLDLVYGQYF. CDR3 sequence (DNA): TGTGCCAGCAGCTTAGACCTAGTTTATGGGCAGTACTTC.